These 19 T cell receptor beta chains share one sample of origin, sequenced in a study of technical replicates of blood from a handful of donors. TCRdb's copy holds only in-frame clones and misses some; the assay was immunoSEQ multiplex PCR. The sample yields tens of thousands of clones, 90% to 95% seen once. Input material: PBMCs. The receptors come from a human donor in good health. Some clones in this sample may be carry-over from other donors' samples.

J is TRBJ1-2 and V is TRBV5-6; TRBD1 aligns across 9 bases. This CDR3 is 12 amino acids long. Germline V lookup: CDR1 SGHDT, CDR2 YYEEEE. V shed 4 bases, J shed 8 bases, and the junction held 3 bases outside the gene matches. The CDR3 DNA reads TGTGCCAGCAGCCGGACAGGGGTCGGCTACACCTTC. Translating gives CASSRTGVGYTF.

This clone was found a few times. The genes are TRBV6-4 and TRBJ2-1, with 10 positions matching TRBD2. The ends lost 5 bases at V and 6 bases at J; junction bases unmatched: 1. This CDR3 is 13 amino acids long. Germline values: CDR1 MRHNA, CDR2 SNTAGT. The CDR3 bases are TGTGCCAGCAGTCAGCGGGAGGGCAATGAGCAGTTCTTC. This codes for CASSQREGNEQFF.

The CDR3 loop reads CASTGAEASGTGELFF. In nucleotides, the CDR3 is TGTGCCAGCACCGGCGCGGAGGCTAGCGGGACCGGGGAGCTGTTTTTT. The rearrangement links TRBV27 to TRBJ2-2; 8 bases agree with TRBD2. Germline V gene sequence: CDR1 MNHEY, CDR2 SMNVEV (reference sequence). J lost 5 bases, V lost 7 bases, and 12 bases had no gene match. The CDR3 runs to 16 residues.

The chain recombines TRBV18 with TRBJ1-1; D gene uncertain. This CDR3 comprises 15 residues. Trimming took off 4 bases at V and 4 bases at J, with 16 bases between the two ends. CDR1 is KGHSH and CDR2 is LQKENI in the germline V gene. CDR3 in amino acids: CASSQQTGESTEAFF. In DNA, the CDR3 is TGTGCCAGCTCACAACAAACGGGAGAAAGCACTGAAGCTTTCTTT.

V gene TRBV2 combines with J gene TRBJ2-3; 9 positions match TRBD2. The CDR3 spans 14 residues. Per the germline V gene, CDR1 is SNHLY and CDR2 is FYNNEI. The V and J ends lost 6 bases and 2 bases, in that order; junction bases with no gene match: 3. CDR3 DNA sequence: TGTGCCAGCAGACTGGGACTAGCCACAGATACGCAGTATTTT. Protein product: CASRLGLATDTQYF.

This clone has only one observation. The chain uses TRBV19 and TRBJ1-1; D ambiguous. CDR3 size: 13 residues. Germline lookup yields CDR1 LNHDA and CDR2 SQIVND (reference sequence). The V end was cut by 1 base, the J end by 1 base, with 4 bases between. The CDR3 here is CASSIGRNTEAFF. CDR3 DNA: TGTGCCAGTAGTATAGGCAGGAACACTGAAGCTTTCTTT.

The chain links TRBV9 to TRBJ1-1; D is unclear. Germline values: CDR1 SGDLS, CDR2 YYNGEE. There are 13 residues in the CDR3. Trimming left V 6 bases short and J 1 base short, with 10 bases between. The chain's CDR3 is CASKPERNTEAFF. CDR3 nucleotide sequence: TGTGCCAGCAAACCGGAGAGGAACACTGAAGCTTTCTTT. Combining the CDR3 with reference TRBV9 and TRBJ1-1 gives the whole variable domain DSGVTQTPKHLITATGQRVTLRCSPRSGDLSVYWYQQSLDQGLQFLIQYYNGEERAKGNILERFSAQQFPDLHSELNLSSLELGDSALYFCASKPERNTEAFFGQGTRLTVV.

The chain couples TRBV10-1 to TRBJ2-5, with 8 bases that match TRBD1. V was clipped by 3 bases and J by 4 bases; unmatched bases: 13. The CDR3 is 17 amino acids. From germline, CDR1 is WNHNN and CDR2 SYGVQD (reference sequence). As DNA, the CDR3 is TGCGCCAGCAGTGATCCGGACAGTAAGACAGGGGTAGAGACCCAGTACTTC. Its protein is CASSDPDSKTGVETQYF.

The chain recombines TRBV7-2 with TRBJ2-5; 8 nucleotides agree with TRBD2. This CDR3 is 15 amino acids long. Unmatched junction bases numbered 4, after V lost 3 bases and J lost 1 base. Germline CDR1 reads SGHTA; CDR2 reads FQGNSA. CDR3 region: CASSLGSGAQETQYF. CDR3 nucleotides: TGTGCCAGCAGCTTGGGTAGCGGGGCCCAAGAGACCCAGTACTTC.

This chain uses TRBV19 with TRBJ1-6, with 7 nucleotides matching TRBD1. The CDR3 covers 18 residues. CDR1 and CDR2 (germline): LNHDA, SQIVND (reference sequence). V was pared by 3 bases and J by 8 bases, with 16 bases of the junction left unmatched. The DNA for the CDR3 is TGTGCCAGTAGTATGTTGGAGCAGGGGGTGCAGGGTGATTCACCCCTCCACTTT. Its protein is CASSMLEQGVQGDSPLHF.

J is TRBJ2-4 and V is TRBV6-5; TRBD1 might be the D (6 bases). The germline CDR1 and CDR2 sequences are MNHEY and SVGAGI. The CDR3 is made up of 15 amino acids. With 6 bases removed from V and 0 bases from J, the gap between germline ends came to 12 bases. CDR3 residues: CASSLTGLAKNIQYF. As DNA, the CDR3 is TGTGCCAGCAGCCTTACAGGGCTAGCCAAAAACATTCAGTACTTC.

This clone was recorded only once. The chain joins TRBV2 to TRBJ2-1, with a tentative D call TRBD2 (6 bases). This CDR3 comprises 12 residues. The V gene lost 7 bases and the J gene lost 4 bases, with 8 bases spanning the gap. Germline CDR1 reads SNHLY; CDR2 reads FYNNEI. In DNA form, the CDR3 reads TGTGCCAGCACGGGACTTTACAATGAGCAGTTCTTC. Its protein product is CASTGLYNEQFF. The full variable domain, with the rest looked up from reference TRBV2 and TRBJ2-1, is EPEVTQTPSHQVTQMGQEVILRCVPISNHLYFYWYRQILGQKVEFLVSFYNNEISEKSEIFDDQFSVERPDGSNFTLKIRSTKLEDSAMYFCASTGLYNEQFFGPGTRLTVL.

The chain recombines TRBV7-9 with TRBJ2-4; tentative D call: TRBD2 (6 bases). The CDR3 runs to 13 residues. V was cut by 6 bases and J by 9 bases, with 15 bases left in between. Germline V gene sequence: CDR1 SEHNR, CDR2 FQNEAQ (reference sequence). The CDR3 DNA follows: TGTGCCAGCAGTCCCCCTAGCGTGGGCATTCAGTACTTC. Residues: CASSPPSVGIQYF.

V usage is TRBV5-6 and J usage is TRBJ2-1, with 11 bases lining up with TRBD2. After removal of 3 bases from V and 6 bases from J, the junction contained 11 bases not matched to a gene. This CDR3 has 17 amino acids. Germline-derived CDR1 and CDR2 are SGHDT and YYEEEE. The CDR3 loop reads CASSWATTGLAGNEQFF. The CDR3 nucleotides are TGTGCCAGCAGCTGGGCAACTACTGGACTAGCGGGCAATGAGCAGTTCTTC.

The genes are TRBV29-1 and TRBJ1-1, with 11 bases that match TRBD1. This CDR3 is built from 16 residues. The V gene end was trimmed by 5 bases and the J gene end by 1 base; junction bases not matched to a gene: 9. Germline loops: CDR1 SQVTM, CDR2 ANQGSEA. The CDR3 here is CSVLVDRGHWNTEAFF. The CDR3, as DNA: TGCAGCGTTCTCGTGGACAGGGGGCATTGGAACACTGAAGCTTTCTTT.

The V call is TRBV7-9, the J call TRBJ2-1, with D possibly being TRBD2 (6 bases). The V end lost 8 bases, the J end lost 9 bases, and 17 bases lay between the germline ends. Per the germline V gene, CDR1 is SEHNR and CDR2 is FQNEAQ (reference sequence). The CDR3 spans 13 residues. The CDR3 region has the DNA TGTGCCAGCGGGGACCCGGGGAGGACTGAGCAGTTCTTC. As protein: CASGDPGRTEQFF.

The chain is built from TRBV27 and TRBJ1-1, with a possible D match to TRBD1 (5 bases). CDR1 is MNHEY and CDR2 is SMNVEV in the germline V gene (reference sequence). The V and J ends lost 6 bases and 0 bases respectively, with 11 bases between them. This CDR3 region has 14 residues. This chain's CDR3 is CASSQQEMNTEAFF. DNA for the CDR3: TGTGCCAGCAGCCAACAGGAGATGAACACTGAAGCTTTCTTT.

The V gene is TRBV4-1, the J gene TRBJ2-7; tentatively, D is TRBD2 (6 bases). V was clipped by 3 bases and J by 6 bases, with 9 bases between them. Germline V gene lookup returns CDR1 MGHRA and CDR2 YSYEKL. The CDR3 has 12 residues. This CDR3 reads CASSQGTSEQYF. CDR3 nucleotides: TGCGCCAGCAGCCAGGGGACTTCCGAGCAGTACTTC.

V gene TRBV7-2 combines with J gene TRBJ2-7, with D possibly TRBD2 on 5 matching bases. Trimming left V 5 bases short and J 7 bases short, with 18 bases between. There are 14 residues in the CDR3. The germline V gene has CDR1 SGHTA and CDR2 FQGNSA. Here the CDR3 reads CASSPDYRFTEQYF. CDR3 coding DNA: TGTGCCAGCAGCCCTGACTATCGGTTTACGGAGCAGTACTTC.